These T cell receptor beta chains were read from a single sample in a study of blood T cell repertoires in COVID-19. The method was immunoSEQ multiplex PCR; TCRdb's version includes in-frame clones alone and lacks a portion of them. The table has roughly 170,000 clones, roughly 80% seen once; the top ten hold approximately 7%. The specimen sequenced was peripheral blood. Receptors were obtained from a human donor in a cohort sampled during active COVID-19. The CDR3 runs from the conserved cysteine through the conserved F or W. A D gene is named only where the DNA matches it firmly. The size entry is marked missing in some rows and otherwise reads once, few, many or a size class.

TRBJ2-7 few NA TRBV29-1 TGCAGCCGTCGCGGTCCCCTCTACGAGCAGTACTTC CSRRGPLYEQYF
TRBJ2-3 NA TRBD2 TRBV2 TGTGCCAGCAGTGTCCTAGCGGGGAGTTCAGATACGCAGTATTTT CASSVLAGSSDTQYF
TRBJ1-3 NA TRBD1 TRBV4-1 TGCGCCAGCAGCCAACCGGGACAGAGCTCTGGAAACACCATATATTTT CASSQPGQSSGNTIYF
TRBJ2-1 NA NA TRBV19 TGTGCCAGCAGACAAAGCTCCTACAATGAGCAGTTCTTC CASRQSSYNEQFF
TRBJ1-4 NA TRBD1 TRBV9 TGTGCCAGCAGCGTCGGGACAGGGGAAGAAAAACTGTTTTTT CASSVGTGEEKLFF
TRBJ2-1 once TRBD1 TRBV9 TGTGCCAGCAGTCGGACAGGGCACGGTGAGCAGTTCTTC CASSRTGHGEQFF
TRBJ1-6 once TRBD1 TRBV4-1 TGCGCCAGCAGCCAAACAGGGGGATCACCCCTCCACTTT CASSQTGGSPLHF
TRBJ1-1 NA NA TRBV9 TGTGCCAGCAGCGTAGGTCGGGGGTGGGATACTGAAGCTTTCTTT CASSVGRGWDTEAFF
TRBJ1-2 NA NA TRBV5-6 TGTGCCAGCAGCTTGGGGCGCGGGGGACTAATTTATGGCTACACCTTC CASSLGRGGLIYGYTF
TRBJ2-5 NA NA TRBV20-1 TGCAGCGGACAGTCTCAAGAGACCCAGTACTTC CSGQSQETQYF
TRBJ2-7 NA TRBD1 TRBV6-5 TGTGCTACAGCAGAGACAGGGGACTCCTACGAGCAGTACTTC CATAETGDSYEQYF
TRBJ2-3 NA TRBD2 TRBV11-2 TGTGCCAGCAGCTTACCTAGCGGGGGGGCCATTGATACGCAGTATTTT CASSLPSGGAIDTQYF
TRBJ2-1 NA NA TRBV24-1 TGTGCCACCAGTGATTCAGGCCGAAACAATGAGCAGTTCTTC CATSDSGRNNEQFF
TRBJ2-7 NA TRBD1 TRBV10-2 TGCGCCAGCACCCAAGGGGGACAGGGAGCCTACGAGCAGTACTTC CASTQGGQGAYEQYF
TRBJ1-2 NA TRBD1 TRBV29-1 TGCAGCGCTCGGACAGGGGAAGGCTACACCTTC CSARTGEGYTF
TRBJ1-1 NA NA TRBV5-4 TGTGCCAGCAGCTTTGGGGGACACCTTAGCTTT CASSFGGHLSF
TRBJ2-5 NA NA TRBV5-1 TGCGCCAGCAGCTTCGGCGGGCTTCAAGAGACCCAGTACTTC CASSFGGLQETQYF
TRBJ2-3 NA NA TRBV7-9 TGTGCCAGCAGCTTAGCGGGGGGGCCAAGGGAGTATTTT CASSLAGGPREYF
TRBJ2-2 NA TRBD1 TRBV28 TGTGCCAGCAGTTTAGGGGACAGTAACACCGGGGAGCTGTTTTTT CASSLGDSNTGELFF
TRBJ2-5 NA TRBD1 TRBV19 TGTGCCAGTAGTCCACCGGGACAGACTCAAGAGACCCAGTACTTC CASSPPGQTQETQYF
TRBJ1-3 NA NA TRBV30 TGTGCCTGGAGTGTAGGAGGGGTTGGAAACACCATATATTTT CAWSVGGVGNTIYF
TRBJ2-1 NA NA TRBV5-1 TGCGCCAGCAGCTTGGGGCAACTACCCCCCGCGGAGGAGCAGTTCTTC CASSLGQLPPAEEQFF